This T cell receptor beta chain is drawn from a study of blood T cells in healthy people across ages. This clonotype appeared once. The junction differs from germline at one of its ends, possibly a read error. Looked up from germline, CDR1 is DFQATT and CDR2 is SNEGSKA (reference sequence). The CDR3 spans 15 residues. The second PCR ran roughly 6 to 12 cycles with a sample-barcoded 5' primer and J-beta primers. TCRdb independently ran MiXCR on the 5' RACE reads; one entry per CDR3 protein. Seen here are about 780,000 distinct CDR3 sequences, less than 60% observed once, and the top ten hold roughly 18%.

The chain has TRBV20-1 and TRBJ2-4; TRBD1 agrees at 8 bases. This TCR derives from a man older than 75 in good health. What was sequenced was blood. CDR3 protein: CSATTPQGAKNIQYF. In DNA form, the CDR3 reads TGCAGTGCGACCACTCCTCAGGGGGCCAAAAACATCCAGTACTTC.